The present TCR beta chain was sequenced within a study of beta chain features in type 1 diabetes. The entirety of the isolated RNA underwent reverse transcription, so expressed TCRB transcripts were sequenced. TCRdb's table, derived via immunoSEQ multiplex PCR, lists solely in-frame clones and lacks some. The table includes hundreds of thousands of clones, over 13% detected once. The CDR3 runs 13 residues. V lost 6 bases, J lost 0 bases, and 9 bases lay in between. Germline V CDR1 and CDR2: MNHEY, SVGAGI. Study outcomes and limitations: Patients with type 1 diabetes showed fewer VDJ junction insertions and more deletions. PCR might favor shorter templates, but any such skew would affect patients and controls equally. Relative to healthy donors, patients appeared to have naive, central memory and Treg TCRB repertoires that were more similar. Moderate but significant shortening of TCRB CDR3s was recorded in all four CD4+ subsets from Type 1 diabetes patients.

Researchers reported sorting CD4+ naive, central memory, regulatory and stem cell-like memory cells via CD45RO/CCR7/CD25/CD127/CD95/CD27. To note about this clone: The antigen is not known.

This sequence originates from a young man with type 1 diabetes. The specimen sequenced was naive CD4+ T cells from blood. The V call is TRBV6-5, the J call TRBJ2-7; D is ambiguous. The CDR3 DNA reads as TGTGCCAGCAGACGTAAGGGCTCCTACGAGCAGTACTTC. As protein: CASRRKGSYEQYF.